This T cell receptor beta chain originates from a study of beta chain features in type 1 diabetes (dated by TCRdb to 2017 to 2018). With respect to the entire study: Patients and healthy donors did not differ in mean age, gender distribution, total cell number or subset yield. Across all samples, some 100,000,000 sorted cells were examined, and cell number per subset correlated strongly with RNA yield. In the study, TCRB repertoires of sorted circulating CD4+ T cell subsets from recently diagnosed type 1 diabetes patients were compared with those of matched healthy donors. Regulatory and stem cell-like memory subsets were obtained from only 8 patients and roughly eight healthy donors, while naive and central memory subsets were obtained from all 30 or so donors.

This clone was found a few times. What this receptor recognizes is not known. Per-base qualities were not stored, and no clone one base away is much larger. The High Capacity cDNA Reverse Transcription Kit was used to reverse transcribe all of the isolated RNA, meaning that expressed TCRB transcripts were what got sequenced. Deep immunoSEQ sequencing was applied to naive, central memory and regulatory T cell samples, giving an average of about 3.6 million total reads per sample. Sorted cells were lysed in RLT buffer, and RNA was extracted using DNase-treated RNeasy Micro or Mini kits according to cell number. To prevent cross-contamination, every cell subset was processed on its own, while patient and healthy donor samples were processed together. TCRB sequences were amplified from cDNA with the immunoSEQ multiplex PCR, producing 87-bp fragments spanning the CDR3 region. The amplicons were sequenced using the Illumina HiSeq platform. For the original study's pipeline: Synthetic template baselines were used to correct PCR bias computationally, reads within Hamming distance 2 were collapsed, and singletons that could not be merged were discarded. Reads were aligned to IMGT to assign V, D and J genes, CDR3 length, and insertions or deletions at six rearrangement sites. Within each subset, clonotype counts were normalized to sorted cell number, and only after that were true diversity and Gini coefficients computed with the tcR R package. Repertoire sharing was quantified using the overlap coefficient calculated on TCRB nucleotide sequences. Out-of-frame TCRB sequences from naive cells were analyzed to stand in for the pre-selection repertoire. In its TCRdb copy, this immuneACCESS table keeps in-frame sequences only and misses some clones. Where compared with another copy, unresolved V genes explain less than half of these, and the others have no known cause. V, J and clone size were drawn from that table, and D and trimming were deduced from the DNA. This sample gives approximately 400,000 clones in total; less than 15% of them show up just once. Roughly 0.019% of the sample is taken by the ten largest.

The CDR3 holds 11 amino acids from the cysteine to the phenylalanine. Only the CDR3 portion is preserved as DNA: 33 bases, with reading frame beginning at the first base. CDR1 and CDR2 were assigned from the germline V gene as MNHNS and SASEGT. V was cut back by 4 bases and J by 6 bases, leaving a gap of 4 bases between them. Each donor gave one peripheral blood draw, averaging approximately 110 mL, which was collected into heparinised tubes. Naive, central memory, regulatory and stem cell-like memory CD4+ T cells were sorted on a BD FACSAria II using a panel including CD45RO, CCR7, CD25, CD127, CD95 and CD27. A purity above 95% was achieved for all sorted populations. PBMCs were separated immediately by Lymphoprep density gradient centrifugation and were stained directly, without being cultured. So that batch effects would be minimized, each experiment stained and sorted samples in pairs, pairing one healthy donor with one patient.

General study outcomes and caveats: Naive, central memory and regulatory TCRB repertoires appeared more similar among patients than among healthy donors. Only small numbers of individuals were included in the HLA sub-analyses, which left unresolved whether HLA type had any influence on TCRB rearrangement. Type 1 diabetes patients showed a moderate but significant shortening of TCRB CDR3 length in all four CD4+ subsets. PCR might favor shorter templates, but patient and control samples were amplified and corrected together, so any skew would affect both groups equally. Fewer insertions and more nucleotide deletions at VDJ recombination sites were observed in patients with type 1 diabetes, implying thymic rearrangement abnormalities. Because cDNA was sequenced instead of genomic DNA, activated cells with high expression could be over-represented, although the groups did not differ in activation or CD3 levels.

What was sequenced was naive CD4+ T cells from blood. This sample's cell subset or site label indicates: true naive CD4+ T cells. The rearranged chain carries TRBV6-1 and TRBJ2-1; no D gene call is confident. This sequence originates from a woman under 30 in good health. DNA sequence: TGTGCCAGCAGTGGAGGCAATGAGCAGTTCTTC. Translation gives CASSGGNEQFF.